Shown below are 12 T cell receptor beta chains from a single sample sequenced in a study of T cell responses to AZD1222 COVID-19 vaccine. The protocol was immunoSEQ multiplex PCR, while the TCRdb copy is restricted to in-frame clones and leaves out a portion. The repertoire consists of 95,000 to 100,000 clones, with more than 70% occurring once and the leading ten covering roughly 10%. The material sequenced was peripheral blood, taken 28 days after the second AZD1222 dose. Receptor source: an adult who received the AZD1222 COVID-19 vaccine.

The genes are TRBV7-2 and TRBJ1-1; TRBD1 matches at 8 bases. Trimming at V came to 5 bases and at J to 3 bases, leaving 2 bases not matched to a gene. The germline gives CDR1 SGHTA, CDR2 FQGNSA. The CDR3 totals 13 residues. CDR3 bases: TGTGCCAGCAGCATGGACAGGGACACTGAAGCTTTCTTT. Its protein is CASSMDRDTEAFF.

The chain uses TRBV19 and TRBJ2-7, with D unresolved. The CDR3 extends over 12 amino acids. Germline values: CDR1 LNHDA, CDR2 SQIVND (reference sequence). The V end lost 8 bases, the J end lost 1 base, and 9 bases lay between the germline ends. As DNA, the CDR3 is TGTGCCAGTCAAAGTGTATCCTACGAGCAGTACTTC. This translates into CASQSVSYEQYF.

This clone is a singleton in its sample. This rearrangement joins TRBV19 to TRBJ1-2; no definite D call. Trimming removed 3 bases from V and 2 bases from J, with 10 bases in between. Germline loops: CDR1 LNHDA, CDR2 SQIVND (reference sequence). The CDR3 is 14 amino acids. The CDR3 sequence: CASSIAPENYGYTF. In DNA, the CDR3 is TGTGCCAGTAGTATCGCACCAGAAAACTATGGCTACACCTTC.

V usage is TRBV24-1 and J usage is TRBJ1-2; 8 bases line up with TRBD1. Germline V gene data show CDR1 as KGHDR and CDR2 as SFDVKD. The length of the CDR3 is 13 residues. The V segment lost 4 bases and the J segment 7 bases; nucleotides outside the gene matches: 4. The DNA for the CDR3 is TGTGCCACCAGTGACATTACAGGGGGTGGCTACACCTTC. Protein product: CATSDITGGGYTF.

In this sample, this clone turned up once. This chain joins TRBV29-1 and TRBJ2-7, with a tentative D call TRBD2 (5 bases). Germline V lookup: CDR1 SQVTM, CDR2 ANQGSEA. V shed 4 bases and J shed 4 bases, with 17 bases lying between them. The CDR3 totals 14 residues. The CDR3 loop reads CSVATGSPRYEQYF. CDR3 nucleotides: TGCAGCGTTGCCACGGGGAGCCCAAGATACGAGCAGTACTTC.

The J gene is TRBJ2-7, the V gene TRBV30; D perhaps matches TRBD1 (6 bases). The germline V gene encodes CDR1 GTSNPN and CDR2 SVGIG (reference sequence). Deletions cut 0 bases from V and 4 bases from J, with 7 bases between. The CDR3 consists of 12 residues. As DNA, the CDR3 is TGTGCCTGGAGTGTAACAGGGTACGAGCAGTACTTC. It yields the protein CAWSVTGYEQYF.

The chain links TRBV29-1 to TRBJ2-3; D call uncertain. The CDR3 consists of 15 residues. Deletions cut 1 base from V and 0 bases from J, with 11 bases between. Germline V gene data show CDR1 as SQVTM and CDR2 as ANQGSEA. The CDR3 DNA follows: TGCAGCGTTGAAGCCCCGGACGGTAGCACAGATACGCAGTATTTT. Amino acid sequence: CSVEAPDGSTDTQYF.

The rearrangement uses TRBV5-1 and TRBJ1-1, with D hard to call. The V gene's germline CDR1 is SGHRS and CDR2 YFSETQ. The V and J ends lost 4 bases and 3 bases respectively, with 16 bases between them. The CDR3 spans 15 residues. The CDR3 DNA reads as TGCGCCAGCAGCCCCTCGATAGGCCCCTACACTGAAGCTTTCTTT. Translation gives CASSPSIGPYTEAFF.

The chain's CDR3 is CATSDFRENTEAFF. DNA of the CDR3: TGTGCCACCAGTGATTTCCGGGAGAACACTGAAGCTTTCTTT. This chain connects TRBV24-1 to TRBJ1-1, with D hard to call. The V end was cut by 1 base, the J end by 1 base, with 6 bases between. The CDR3 runs to 14 residues. CDR1 and CDR2 (germline): KGHDR, SFDVKD.

The chain uses TRBV19 and TRBJ1-1; TRBD1 matches at 7 bases. This CDR3 region has 15 residues. CDR1 and CDR2 (germline): LNHDA, SQIVND (reference sequence). The ends lost 2 bases at V and 5 bases at J; junction bases unmatched: 8. CDR3 coding DNA: TGTGCCAGTAGTATAATTAGGGGGCAGGGTACTGAAGCTTTCTTT. Translated: CASSIIRGQGTEAFF.

The chain employs TRBV5-5 and TRBJ2-1; 9 bases match TRBD2. CDR1 and CDR2 from the germline V gene are SGHKS and YYEKEE (reference sequence). Trimming took 5 bases from V and 9 from J; bases not matched to a gene: 12. The length of the CDR3 is 15 residues. As DNA, the CDR3 is TGTGCCAGCAGTTTAGCGGGAGTTATAGTCAGTGAGCAGTTCTTC. The encoded protein is CASSLAGVIVSEQFF.

The chain couples TRBV5-1 to TRBJ1-4; the match to TRBD1 covers 9 bases. The germline V gene has CDR1 SGHRS and CDR2 YFSETQ. This CDR3 contains 15 residues. Trimming cost V 8 bases and J 4 bases; bases outside gene matches: 9. CDR3 DNA: TGCGCCAGTAAGCTATCGGGACAGGGTAATGAAAAACTGTTTTTT. Its protein product is CASKLSGQGNEKLFF.